This T cell receptor beta chain was profiled in a study of identical twins. Study results and limitations: In beta out-of-frame sequences, the excess sharing between twins was weaker. Cross-sectional statistical analysis was relied on for the conclusions, without the same donors being followed.

There were only healthy Caucasians among the donors. This clonotype was seen a handful of times. Its antigen remains unknown. Each CDR3 protein gets one entry after TCRdb re-called the 5' RACE reads with MiXCR. The table includes around 1.7 million distinct CDR3 sequences, roughly a third detected once. In germline, CDR1 is MGHRA, CDR2 YSYEKL. The V and J ends lost 6 bases and 7 bases, in that order; junction bases with no gene match: 15. The CDR3 is 15 residues long. This clonotype was obtained from a newborn girl in good health. Sequenced material: cord blood. The chain has TRBV4-1 and TRBJ2-7, with 7 positions matching TRBD2. DNA for the CDR3: TGCGCCAGCAGTGATTTCGCGGGAGCATCCTTGGAGCAGTACTTC. Its translation is CASSDFAGASLEQYF.